This T cell receptor beta chain was found in a study of OX40 agonist ivuxolimab in advanced cancers. Regarding the study in general: Ivuxolimab, which targeted the costimulatory receptor OX40 (CD134), was an agonistic, fully human IgG2 monoclonal antibody. Intravenous ivuxolimab was administered to patients every 2 weeks at six dose levels: 0.01, 0.1, 0.3, 1.5, 3 and 10 mg/kg. Among the roughly 52 dose-escalation patients, about 19 had hepatocellular carcinoma, about 15 melanoma, 9 renal cell carcinoma and 9 head and neck cancer. A male proportion of nearly 85% and a mean age of approximately 61 years, ranging from roughly 23 to 90, were recorded for the dose-escalation cohort. Prior anti-PD-1, anti-PD-L1 or anti-CTLA-4 therapy was permitted, and about two fifths of dose-escalation patients had received checkpoint inhibitors. Partial responses occurred in three dose-escalation patients: two with cutaneous melanoma and one with hepatocellular carcinoma. Peripheral TCRbeta sequencing aimed to test whether ivuxolimab altered TCR sequence diversity and caused clonal T-cell expansion. The monotherapy dose-escalation portion (N of about 50 patients) of the phase I ivuxolimab trial is reported in the paper. Findings and caveats that apply to the study as a whole: After ivuxolimab, expanded clones were on average more numerous among CD8+ T cells than among CD4+ T cells. Partial responders in the 0.1-3.0 mg/kg groups had among the lowest normalized peripheral clonal expansion, especially among CD8+ T cells. Low levels of normalized T-cell clonal expansion were also shown by some nonresponding patients. At doses of 0.1 to 3.0 mg/kg, clonal expansion of both CD4+ and CD8+ T cells in blood was seen between baseline and week 6. The antigen specificity of the peripheral T cells that underwent clonal expansion was not determined.

Deletion took 0 bases off V and 6 bases off J, with a span of 15 bases between the germline ends. Sequences LNHNV (CDR1) and YYDKDF (CDR2) are obtained from the germline V gene (reference sequence). The CDR3 runs 15 amino acids, cysteine and phenylalanine included. CDR3 DNA is the only sequence kept; it has 45 bases, read in frame from the first base. For sequencing of the TCRbeta CDR3 region, genomic DNA was extracted from the sorted cells. The immunoSEQ Assay was used for sequencing of TCRbeta CDR3 regions. The table was pulled from immuneACCESS by TCRdb, which kept in-frame rearrangements only. Such tables lose some clones; where checked, under half of the loss comes from unresolved V genes, and the rest has no known cause. The sample has around 70,000 clones on record, about nine tenths of them singletons. Approximately 2% of the sample rests with the top ten. The trial excluded patients who had a history of autoimmune disease or who were on systemic immunosuppression. Peripheral blood for TCR sequencing was collected from all dose cohorts at baseline, on cycle 4 day 1, and on cycle 7 day 1. Samples came from an open-label, multicenter, first-in-human phase I dose-escalation trial of ivuxolimab. Adults with locally advanced or metastatic melanoma, renal cell carcinoma, hepatocellular carcinoma or head and neck squamous cell carcinoma were enrolled in the trial. Before TCR sequencing, CD4+ T cells and CD8+ T cells from peripheral blood were sorted into separate populations.

This clone appeared a single time. This clone's antigen is unknown. No clone much larger than this one lies a single base away; base qualities are absent. The receptor was derived from an adult with an advanced solid tumor such as melanoma, head and neck, liver or kidney cancer. The sequencing here drew on CD4+ or CD8+ T cells sorted from blood, taken in a trial of the OX40 agonist ivuxolimab. The chain is encoded by TRBV15 joined to TRBJ2-7, with a weak D call of TRBD1 (6 bases match). The nucleotides are TGTGCCACCAGCAGAGAATCCCAGGGGACCTCCGAGCAGTACTTC. Its protein is CATSRESQGTSEQYF.